The clone carrying this T cell receptor beta chain has just one count. These data are taken from a study of blood T cell repertoires in COVID-19. Trimming took 6 bases from V and 5 from J; bases not matched to a gene: 5. The CDR3 contains 13 residues. The germline V gene encodes CDR1 MGHRA and CDR2 YSYEKL. Only in-frame clones appear in the TCRdb table, and some are missing; sequencing was by immunoSEQ multiplex PCR. The sample yields about 68,000 clones, approximately 86% seen once. V gene TRBV4-1 combines with J gene TRBJ2-5; 8 positions agree with TRBD2. Material for sequencing was peripheral blood. The receptor comes from a man at least 80 years old with COVID-19, enrolled during active disease. The CDR3 DNA reads TGCGCCAGCAGTCGCGGGGGGCGGGAGACCCAGTACTTC. Protein product: CASSRGGRETQYF.